This TCR beta chain was observed in a study of blood T cell repertoires in COVID-19. Only in-frame clones appear in the TCRdb table, and some are missing; sequencing was by immunoSEQ multiplex PCR. The repertoire consists of more than 200,000 clones, with more than 85% occurring once and the leading ten covering 10% to 13%. This TCR derives from a woman aged 50 to 60 with COVID-19, enrolled during active disease. The sequencing sample was made of peripheral blood.

The DNA for the CDR3 is TGTGCCAGCAGTGAAGGGGGGGGCCTGTACGAGCAGTACTTC. As protein: CASSEGGGLYEQYF. This chain links TRBV2 with TRBJ2-7, with a weak D call TRBD2 (7 bases). V was cut by 1 base and J by 4 bases, with 11 bases left in between. CDR3 length equals 14 residues. CDR1 and CDR2 from the germline V gene are SNHLY and FYNNEI.